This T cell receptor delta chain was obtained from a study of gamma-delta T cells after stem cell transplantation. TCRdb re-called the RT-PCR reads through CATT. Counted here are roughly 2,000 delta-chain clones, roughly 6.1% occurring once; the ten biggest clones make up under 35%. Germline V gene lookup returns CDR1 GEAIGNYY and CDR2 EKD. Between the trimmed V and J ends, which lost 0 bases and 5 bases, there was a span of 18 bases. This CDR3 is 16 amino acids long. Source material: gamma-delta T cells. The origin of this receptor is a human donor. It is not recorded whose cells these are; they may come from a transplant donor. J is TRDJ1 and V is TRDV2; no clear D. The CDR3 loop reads CACDTVPGQKWDKLIF. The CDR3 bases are TGTGCCTGTGACACCGTGCCGGGTCAGAAGTGGGATAAACTCATCTTT.